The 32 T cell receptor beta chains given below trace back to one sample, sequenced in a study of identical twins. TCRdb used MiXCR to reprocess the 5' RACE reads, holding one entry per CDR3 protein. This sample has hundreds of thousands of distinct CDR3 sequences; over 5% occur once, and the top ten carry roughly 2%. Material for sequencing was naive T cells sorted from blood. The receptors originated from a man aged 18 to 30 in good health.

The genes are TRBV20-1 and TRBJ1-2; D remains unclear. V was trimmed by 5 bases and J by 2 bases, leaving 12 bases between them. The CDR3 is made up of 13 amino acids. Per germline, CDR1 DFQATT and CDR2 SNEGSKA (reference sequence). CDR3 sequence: CSARADLNYGYTF. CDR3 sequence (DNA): TGCAGTGCTCGGGCGGACCTCAACTATGGCTACACCTTC.

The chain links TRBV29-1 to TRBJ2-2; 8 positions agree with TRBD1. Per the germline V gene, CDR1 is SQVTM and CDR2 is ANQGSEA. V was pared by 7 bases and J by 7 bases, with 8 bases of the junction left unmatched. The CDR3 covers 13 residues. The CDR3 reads CSAKEDRDGELFF. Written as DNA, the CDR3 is TGCAGCGCGAAAGAGGACAGGGACGGGGAGCTGTTTTTT.

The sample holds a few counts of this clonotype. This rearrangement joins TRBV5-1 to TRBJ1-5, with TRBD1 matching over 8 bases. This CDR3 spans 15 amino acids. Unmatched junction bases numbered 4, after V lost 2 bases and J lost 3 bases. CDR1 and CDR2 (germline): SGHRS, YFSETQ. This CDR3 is CASSLLGQVNQPQHF. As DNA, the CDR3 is TGCGCCAGCAGCTTACTGGGACAGGTCAATCAGCCCCAGCATTTT.

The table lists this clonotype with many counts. The CDR3 spells CASSFPGLENEQFF. CDR3 coding DNA: TGCGCCAGCAGCTTCCCGGGATTGGAAAATGAGCAGTTCTTC. J is TRBJ2-1 and V is TRBV5-1; TRBD2 is a possible D gene (5 bases). V dropped 2 bases and J dropped 7 bases, with 13 bases sitting between them. The CDR3 totals 14 residues. Germline V gene sequence: CDR1 SGHRS, CDR2 YFSETQ.

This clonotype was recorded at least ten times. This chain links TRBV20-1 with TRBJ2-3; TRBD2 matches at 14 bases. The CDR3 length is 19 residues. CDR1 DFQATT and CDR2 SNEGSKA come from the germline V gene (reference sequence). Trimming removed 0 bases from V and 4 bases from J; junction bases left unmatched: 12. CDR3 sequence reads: CSARDLNGLAGGQADTQYF. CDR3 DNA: TGCAGTGCTAGAGATCTGAACGGACTAGCGGGAGGTCAGGCAGATACGCAGTATTTT.

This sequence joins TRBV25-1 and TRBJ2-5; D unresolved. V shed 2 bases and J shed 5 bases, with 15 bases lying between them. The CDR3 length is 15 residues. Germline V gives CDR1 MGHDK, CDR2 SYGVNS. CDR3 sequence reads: CASSEGGTIWETQYF. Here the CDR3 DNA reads TGTGCCAGCAGTGAAGGTGGCACAATTTGGGAGACCCAGTACTTC.

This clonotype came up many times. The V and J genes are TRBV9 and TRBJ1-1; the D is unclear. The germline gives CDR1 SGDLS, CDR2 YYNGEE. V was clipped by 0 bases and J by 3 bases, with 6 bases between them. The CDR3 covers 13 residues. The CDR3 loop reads CASSVGGDTEAFF. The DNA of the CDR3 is TGTGCCAGCAGCGTAGGAGGAGACACTGAAGCTTTCTTT.

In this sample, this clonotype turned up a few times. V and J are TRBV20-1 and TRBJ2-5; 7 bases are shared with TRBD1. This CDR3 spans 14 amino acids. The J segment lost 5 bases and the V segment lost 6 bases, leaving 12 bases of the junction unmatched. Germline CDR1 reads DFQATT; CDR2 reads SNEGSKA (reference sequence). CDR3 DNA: TGCAGTGCCGCTTCCGGACAGGCCGGGGAGACCCAGTACTTC. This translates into CSAASGQAGETQYF.

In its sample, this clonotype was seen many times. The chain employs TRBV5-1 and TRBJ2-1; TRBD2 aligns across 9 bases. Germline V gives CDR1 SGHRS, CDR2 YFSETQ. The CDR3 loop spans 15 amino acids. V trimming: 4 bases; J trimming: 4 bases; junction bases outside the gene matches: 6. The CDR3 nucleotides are TGCGCCAGCAGCCTCGGGACTAGCAATTACAATGAGCAGTTCTTC. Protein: CASSLGTSNYNEQFF.

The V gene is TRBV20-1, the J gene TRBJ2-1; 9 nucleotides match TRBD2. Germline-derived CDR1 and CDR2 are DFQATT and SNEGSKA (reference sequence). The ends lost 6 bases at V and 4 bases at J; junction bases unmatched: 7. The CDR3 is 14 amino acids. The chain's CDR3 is CSALGLAGYNEQFF. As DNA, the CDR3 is TGCAGTGCCCTGGGGCTAGCGGGGTACAATGAGCAGTTCTTC.

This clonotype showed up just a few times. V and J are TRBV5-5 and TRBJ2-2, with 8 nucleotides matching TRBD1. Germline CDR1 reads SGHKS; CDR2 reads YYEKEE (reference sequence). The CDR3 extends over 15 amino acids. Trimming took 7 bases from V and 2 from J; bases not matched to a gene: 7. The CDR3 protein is CASRSGTGNTGELFF. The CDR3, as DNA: TGTGCCAGCCGGTCCGGGACAGGCAACACCGGGGAGCTGTTTTTT.

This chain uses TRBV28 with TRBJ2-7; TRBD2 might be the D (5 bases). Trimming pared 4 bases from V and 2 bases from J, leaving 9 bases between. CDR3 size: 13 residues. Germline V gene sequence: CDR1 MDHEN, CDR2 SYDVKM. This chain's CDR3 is CASSWGVPYEQYF. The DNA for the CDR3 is TGTGCCAGCAGTTGGGGAGTACCCTACGAGCAGTACTTC. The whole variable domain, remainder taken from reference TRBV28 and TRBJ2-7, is DVKVTQSSRYLVKRTGEKVFLECVQDMDHENMFWYRQDPGLGLRLIYFSYDVKMKEKGDIPEGYSVSREKKERFSLILESASTNQTSMYLCASSWGVPYEQYFGPGTRLTVT.

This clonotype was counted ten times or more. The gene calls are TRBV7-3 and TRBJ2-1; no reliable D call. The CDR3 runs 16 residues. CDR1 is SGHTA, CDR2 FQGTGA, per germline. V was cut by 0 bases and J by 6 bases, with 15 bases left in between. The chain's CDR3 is CASSLTGQDVGNEQFF. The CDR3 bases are TGTGCCAGCAGCTTAACGGGCCAAGATGTAGGCAATGAGCAGTTCTTC.

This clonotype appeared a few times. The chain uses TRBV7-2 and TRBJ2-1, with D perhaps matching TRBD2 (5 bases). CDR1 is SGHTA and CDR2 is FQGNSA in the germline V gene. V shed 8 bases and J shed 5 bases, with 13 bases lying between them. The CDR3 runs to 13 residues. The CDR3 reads CASVKRADNEQFF. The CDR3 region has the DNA TGTGCCAGCGTCAAAAGAGCGGACAATGAGCAGTTCTTC.

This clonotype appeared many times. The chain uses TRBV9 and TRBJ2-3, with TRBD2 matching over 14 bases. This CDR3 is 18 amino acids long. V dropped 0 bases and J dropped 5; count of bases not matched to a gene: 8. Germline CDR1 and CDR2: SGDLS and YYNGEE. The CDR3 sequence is CASSVVGGLAGERDTQYF. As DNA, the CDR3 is TGTGCCAGCAGCGTAGTAGGGGGACTAGCGGGAGAGCGAGATACGCAGTATTTT.

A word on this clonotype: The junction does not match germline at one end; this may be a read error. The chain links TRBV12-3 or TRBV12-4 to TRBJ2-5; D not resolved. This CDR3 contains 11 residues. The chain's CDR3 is CASSGIGPMDF. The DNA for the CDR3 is TGTGCCAGCAGTGGTATCGGCCCCATGGACTTC.

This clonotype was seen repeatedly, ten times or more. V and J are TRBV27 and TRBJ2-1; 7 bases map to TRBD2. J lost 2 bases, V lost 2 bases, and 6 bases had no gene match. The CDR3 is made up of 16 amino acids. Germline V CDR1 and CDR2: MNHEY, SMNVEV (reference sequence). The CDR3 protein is CASSLAGLGPYNEQFF. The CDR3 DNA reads TGTGCCAGCAGTTTAGCTGGACTAGGACCCTACAATGAGCAGTTCTTC.

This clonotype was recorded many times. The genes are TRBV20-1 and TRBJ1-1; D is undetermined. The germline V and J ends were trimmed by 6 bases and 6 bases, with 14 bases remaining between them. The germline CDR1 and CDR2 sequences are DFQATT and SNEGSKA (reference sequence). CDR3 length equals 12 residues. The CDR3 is CSASDGNPEAFF. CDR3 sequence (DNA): TGCAGTGCCTCGGACGGTAACCCTGAAGCTTTCTTT.

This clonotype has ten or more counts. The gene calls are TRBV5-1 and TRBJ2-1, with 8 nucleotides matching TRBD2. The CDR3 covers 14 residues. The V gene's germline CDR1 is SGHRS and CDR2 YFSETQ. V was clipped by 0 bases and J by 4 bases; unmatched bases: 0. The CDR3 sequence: CASSLEREYNEQFF. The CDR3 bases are TGCGCCAGCAGCTTGGAGCGGGAGTACAATGAGCAGTTCTTC.

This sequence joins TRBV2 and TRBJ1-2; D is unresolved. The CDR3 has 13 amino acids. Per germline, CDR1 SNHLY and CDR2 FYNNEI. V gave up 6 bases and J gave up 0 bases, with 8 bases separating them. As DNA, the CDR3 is TGTGCCAGCAGGACAACTGCTAACTATGGCTACACCTTC. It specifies CASRTTANYGYTF.

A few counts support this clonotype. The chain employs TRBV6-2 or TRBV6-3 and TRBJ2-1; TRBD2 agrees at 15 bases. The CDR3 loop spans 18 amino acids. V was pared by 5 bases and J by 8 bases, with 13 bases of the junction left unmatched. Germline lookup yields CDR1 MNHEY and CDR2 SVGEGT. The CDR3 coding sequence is TGTGCCAGCAGTCCCGACCGCGCCGGGACTAGCGGGAGGCATGAGCAGTTCTTC. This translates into CASSPDRAGTSGRHEQFF.

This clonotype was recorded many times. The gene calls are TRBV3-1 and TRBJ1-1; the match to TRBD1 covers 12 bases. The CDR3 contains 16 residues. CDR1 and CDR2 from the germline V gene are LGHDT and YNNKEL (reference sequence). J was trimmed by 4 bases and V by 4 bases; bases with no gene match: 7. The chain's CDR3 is CASSLGTGGEGTEAFF. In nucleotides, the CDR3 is TGTGCCAGCAGCCTGGGGACAGGGGGCGAAGGCACTGAAGCTTTCTTT.

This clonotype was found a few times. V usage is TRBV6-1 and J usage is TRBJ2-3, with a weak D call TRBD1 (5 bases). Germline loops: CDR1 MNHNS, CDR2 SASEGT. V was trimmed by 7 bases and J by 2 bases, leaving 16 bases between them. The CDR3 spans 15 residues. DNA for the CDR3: TGTGCCAGCACCTCCGGGTCAGGGCTCACAGATACGCAGTATTTT. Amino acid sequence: CASTSGSGLTDTQYF.

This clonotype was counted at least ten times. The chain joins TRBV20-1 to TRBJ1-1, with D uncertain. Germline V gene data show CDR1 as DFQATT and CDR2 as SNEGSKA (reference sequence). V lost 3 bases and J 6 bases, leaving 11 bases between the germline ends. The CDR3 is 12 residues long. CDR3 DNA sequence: TGCAGTGCTAGGCCCAGGTTTGCTGAAGCTTTCTTT. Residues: CSARPRFAEAFF.

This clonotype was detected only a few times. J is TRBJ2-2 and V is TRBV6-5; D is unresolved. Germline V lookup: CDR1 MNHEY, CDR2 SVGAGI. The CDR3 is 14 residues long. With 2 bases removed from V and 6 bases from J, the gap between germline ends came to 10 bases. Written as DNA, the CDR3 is TGTGCCAGCAGTTACACCCGGGCCCCCGGGGAGCTGTTTTTT. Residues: CASSYTRAPGELFF.

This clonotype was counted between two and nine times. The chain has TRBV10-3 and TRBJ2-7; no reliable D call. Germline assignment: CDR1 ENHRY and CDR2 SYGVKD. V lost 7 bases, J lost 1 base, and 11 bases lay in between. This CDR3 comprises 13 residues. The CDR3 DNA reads TGTGCCATCAACCTGGGTCCATCCTACGAGCAGTACTTC. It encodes CAINLGPSYEQYF.

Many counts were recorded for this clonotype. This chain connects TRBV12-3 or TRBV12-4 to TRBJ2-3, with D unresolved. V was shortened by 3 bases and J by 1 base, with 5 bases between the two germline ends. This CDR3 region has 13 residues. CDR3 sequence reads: CASSFIGTDTQYF. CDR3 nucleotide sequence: TGTGCCAGCAGTTTTATTGGCACAGATACGCAGTATTTT.

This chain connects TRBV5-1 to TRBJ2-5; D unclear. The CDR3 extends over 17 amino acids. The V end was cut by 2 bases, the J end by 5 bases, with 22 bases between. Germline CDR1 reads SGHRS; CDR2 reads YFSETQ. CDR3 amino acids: CASSLGLPPAFGETQYF. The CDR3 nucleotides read TGCGCCAGCAGCTTAGGGCTCCCCCCGGCCTTTGGGGAGACCCAGTACTTC.

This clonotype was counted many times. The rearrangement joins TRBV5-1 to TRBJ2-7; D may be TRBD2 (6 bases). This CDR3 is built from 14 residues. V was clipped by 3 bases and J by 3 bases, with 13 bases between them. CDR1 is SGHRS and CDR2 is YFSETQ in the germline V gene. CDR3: CASSSRDGGYEQYF. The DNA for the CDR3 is TGCGCCAGCAGCTCACGGGACGGGGGCTACGAGCAGTACTTC.

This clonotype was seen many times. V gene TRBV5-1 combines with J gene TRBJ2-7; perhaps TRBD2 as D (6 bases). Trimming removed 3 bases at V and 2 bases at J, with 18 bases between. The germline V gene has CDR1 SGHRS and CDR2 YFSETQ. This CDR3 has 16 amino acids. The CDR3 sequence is CASSWMDRGEAYEQYF. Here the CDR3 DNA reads TGCGCCAGCAGCTGGATGGACCGAGGGGAGGCCTACGAGCAGTACTTC.

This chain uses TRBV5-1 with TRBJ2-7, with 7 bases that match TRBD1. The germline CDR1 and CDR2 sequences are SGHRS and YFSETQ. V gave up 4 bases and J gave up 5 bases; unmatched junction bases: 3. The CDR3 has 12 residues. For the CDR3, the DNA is TGCGCCAGCAGCACACAGGGGAACGAGCAGTACTTC. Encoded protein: CASSTQGNEQYF.

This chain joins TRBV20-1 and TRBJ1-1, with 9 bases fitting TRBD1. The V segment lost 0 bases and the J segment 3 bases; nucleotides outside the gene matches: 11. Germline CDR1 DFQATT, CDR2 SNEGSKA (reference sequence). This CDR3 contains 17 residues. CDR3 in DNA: TGCAGTGCTAGAGATATCAGGGACAGGGCATTGTACACTGAAGCTTTCTTT. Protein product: CSARDIRDRALYTEAFF.